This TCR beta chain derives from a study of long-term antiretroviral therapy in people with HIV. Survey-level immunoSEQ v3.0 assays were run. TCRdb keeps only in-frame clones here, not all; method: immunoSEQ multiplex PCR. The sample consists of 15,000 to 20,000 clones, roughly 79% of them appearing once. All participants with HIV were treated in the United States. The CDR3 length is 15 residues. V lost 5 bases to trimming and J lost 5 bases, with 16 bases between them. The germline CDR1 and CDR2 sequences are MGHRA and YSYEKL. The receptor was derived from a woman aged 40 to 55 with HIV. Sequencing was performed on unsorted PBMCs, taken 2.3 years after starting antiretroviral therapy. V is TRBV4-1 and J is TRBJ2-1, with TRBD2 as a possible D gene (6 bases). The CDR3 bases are TGCGCCAGCAGCTTAAGTTGGGGGGTGGACAATGAGCAGTTCTTC. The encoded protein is CASSLSWGVDNEQFF.